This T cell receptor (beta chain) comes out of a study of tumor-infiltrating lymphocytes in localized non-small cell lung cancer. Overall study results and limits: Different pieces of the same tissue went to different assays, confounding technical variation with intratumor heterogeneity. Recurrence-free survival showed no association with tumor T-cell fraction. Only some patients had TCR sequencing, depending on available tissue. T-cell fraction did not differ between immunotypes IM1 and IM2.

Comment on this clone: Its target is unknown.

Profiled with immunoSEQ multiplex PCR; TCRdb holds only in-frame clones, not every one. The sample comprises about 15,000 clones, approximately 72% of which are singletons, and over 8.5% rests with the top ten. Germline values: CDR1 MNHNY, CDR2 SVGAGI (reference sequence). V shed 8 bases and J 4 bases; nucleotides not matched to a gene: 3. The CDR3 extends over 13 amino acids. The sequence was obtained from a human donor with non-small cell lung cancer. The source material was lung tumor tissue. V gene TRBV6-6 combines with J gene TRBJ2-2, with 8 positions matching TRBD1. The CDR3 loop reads CASLQGVTGELFF. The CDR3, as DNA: TGTGCCAGCCTACAGGGGGTCACCGGGGAGCTGTTTTTT.